This TCR beta chain was identified in a study of blood T cell repertoires in COVID-19. Turning to the study itself: Spain, Italy and the United States supplied samples that represented acute and convalescent COVID-19. PBMCs, B-cell-depleted T cells, or T cells were the source of the cDNA or gDNA that made up the material.

The germline V gene has CDR1 SGHVS and CDR2 FQNEAQ. The CDR3 is 12 amino acids. V lost 4 bases and J 7 bases, leaving 8 bases between the germline ends. Original methodology: Estimated nucleated cell counts came from reference gene primer amplification. Measured with immunoSEQ multiplex PCR; TCRdb has only the in-frame clones, and not every one. The DNA was the basis for D and trimming; V, J and clone size are from that table. The profile covers some 150,000 clones, with roughly nine tenths appearing a single time and around 1.5% taken by the ten largest. Sequenced material: peripheral blood. This receptor was obtained from a human donor in a cohort sampled during active COVID-19. The chain is built from TRBV7-8 and TRBJ2-1; D perhaps matches TRBD1 (6 bases). CDR3 protein: CASSYRENEQFF. The DNA for the CDR3 is TGTGCCAGCAGCTACAGGGAAAATGAGCAGTTCTTC. The full variable domain, in which reference TRBV7-8 and TRBJ2-1 provide the parts outside the CDR3, is GAGVSQSPRYKVAKRGQDVALRCDPISGHVSLFWYQQALGQGPEFLTYFQNEAQLDKSGLPSDRFFAERPEGSVSTLKIQRTQQEDSAVYLCASSYRENEQFFGPGTRLTVL.